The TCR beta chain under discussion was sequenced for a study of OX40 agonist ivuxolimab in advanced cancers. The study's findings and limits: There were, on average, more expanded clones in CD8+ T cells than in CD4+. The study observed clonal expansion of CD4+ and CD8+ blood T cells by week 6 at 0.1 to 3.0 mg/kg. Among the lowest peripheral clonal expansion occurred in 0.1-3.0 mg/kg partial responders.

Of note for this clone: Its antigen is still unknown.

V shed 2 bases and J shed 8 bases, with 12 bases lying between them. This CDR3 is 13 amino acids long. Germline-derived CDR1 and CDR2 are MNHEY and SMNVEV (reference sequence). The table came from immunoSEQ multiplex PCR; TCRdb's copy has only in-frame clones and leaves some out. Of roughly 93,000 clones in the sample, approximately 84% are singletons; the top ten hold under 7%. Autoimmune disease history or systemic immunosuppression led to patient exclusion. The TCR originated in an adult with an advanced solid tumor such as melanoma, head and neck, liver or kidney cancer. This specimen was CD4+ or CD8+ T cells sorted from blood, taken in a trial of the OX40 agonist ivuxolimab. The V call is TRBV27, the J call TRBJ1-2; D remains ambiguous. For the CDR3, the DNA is TGTGCCAGCAGTTTACAGCCAGACGAGGGCTACACCTTC. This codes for CASSLQPDEGYTF.